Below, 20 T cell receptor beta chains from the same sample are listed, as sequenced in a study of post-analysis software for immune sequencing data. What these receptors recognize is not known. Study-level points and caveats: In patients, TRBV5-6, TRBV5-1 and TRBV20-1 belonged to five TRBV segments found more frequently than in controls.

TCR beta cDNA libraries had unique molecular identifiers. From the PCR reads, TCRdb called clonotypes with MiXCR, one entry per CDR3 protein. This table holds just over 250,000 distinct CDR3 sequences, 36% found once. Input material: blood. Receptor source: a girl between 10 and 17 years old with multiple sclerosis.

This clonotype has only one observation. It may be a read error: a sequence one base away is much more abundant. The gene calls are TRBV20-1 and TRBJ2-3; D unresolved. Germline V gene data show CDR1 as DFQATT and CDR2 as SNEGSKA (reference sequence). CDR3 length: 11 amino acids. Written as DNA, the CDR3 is TGCAGTGCGGCCTACACAGAGACGCAGTATTTT. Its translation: CSAAYTETQYF.

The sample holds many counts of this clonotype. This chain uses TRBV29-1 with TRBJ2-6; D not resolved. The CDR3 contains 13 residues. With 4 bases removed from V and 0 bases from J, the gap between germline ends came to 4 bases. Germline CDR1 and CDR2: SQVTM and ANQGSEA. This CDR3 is CSVVASGANVLTF. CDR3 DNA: TGCAGCGTTGTGGCCTCTGGGGCCAACGTCCTGACTTTC.

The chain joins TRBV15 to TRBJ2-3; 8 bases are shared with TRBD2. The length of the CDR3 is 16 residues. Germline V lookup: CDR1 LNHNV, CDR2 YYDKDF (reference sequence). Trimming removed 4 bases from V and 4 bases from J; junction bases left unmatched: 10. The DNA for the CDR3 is TGTGCCACCAGCAAAGTTAGCGGGGCTGGCGCAGATACGCAGTATTTT. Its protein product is CATSKVSGAGADTQYF. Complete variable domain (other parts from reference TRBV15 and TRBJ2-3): DAMVIQNPRYQVTQFGKPVTLSCSQTLNHNVMYWYQQKSSQAPKLLFHYYDKDFNNEADTPDNFQSRRPNTSFCFLDIRSPGLGDTAMYLCATSKVSGAGADTQYFGPGTRLTVL.

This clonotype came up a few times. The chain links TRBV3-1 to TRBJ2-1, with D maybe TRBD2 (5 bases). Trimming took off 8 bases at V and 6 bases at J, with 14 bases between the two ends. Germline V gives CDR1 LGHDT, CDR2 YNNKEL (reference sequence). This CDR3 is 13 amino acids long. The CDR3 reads CASRRGEGNEQFF. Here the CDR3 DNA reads TGTGCCAGCCGGCGAGGTGAGGGCAATGAGCAGTTCTTC.

The DNA of the CDR3 is TGTGCCAGCAGCGCCCCAGGGGGACTAGGCGGCTACACCTTC. This encodes CASSAPGGLGGYTF. The V call is TRBV7-2, the J call TRBJ1-2, with 7 bases lining up with TRBD1. This CDR3 comprises 14 residues. Losses at the gene ends were 5 bases for V and 8 bases for J; bases not matched to a gene: 11. CDR1 and CDR2 from the germline V gene are SGHTA and FQGNSA. Based on the CDR3 plus reference TRBV7-2 and TRBJ1-2, the full variable domain is GAGVSQSPSNKVTEKGKDVELRCDPISGHTALYWYRQSLGQGLEFLIYFQGNSAPDKSGLPSDRFSAERTGGSVSTLTIQRTQQEDSAVYLCASSAPGGLGGYTFGSGTRLTVV.

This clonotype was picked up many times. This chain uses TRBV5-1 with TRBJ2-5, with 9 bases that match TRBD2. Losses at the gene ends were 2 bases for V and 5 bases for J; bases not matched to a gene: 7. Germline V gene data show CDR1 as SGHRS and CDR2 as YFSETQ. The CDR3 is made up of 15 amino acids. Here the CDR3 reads CASSFGGSGGETQYF. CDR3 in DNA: TGCGCCAGCAGCTTCGGCGGGAGCGGGGGGGAGACCCAGTACTTC.

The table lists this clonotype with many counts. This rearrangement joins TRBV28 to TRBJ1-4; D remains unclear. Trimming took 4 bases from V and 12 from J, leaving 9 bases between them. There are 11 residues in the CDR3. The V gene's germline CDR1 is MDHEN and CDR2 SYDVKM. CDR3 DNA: TGTGCCAGCAGTTCCCCGGCCCAACTGTTTTTT. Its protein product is CASSSPAQLFF. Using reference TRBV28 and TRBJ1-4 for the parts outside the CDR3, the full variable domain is DVKVTQSSRYLVKRTGEKVFLECVQDMDHENMFWYRQDPGLGLRLIYFSYDVKMKEKGDIPEGYSVSREKKERFSLILESASTNQTSMYLCASSSPAQLFFGSGTQLSVL.

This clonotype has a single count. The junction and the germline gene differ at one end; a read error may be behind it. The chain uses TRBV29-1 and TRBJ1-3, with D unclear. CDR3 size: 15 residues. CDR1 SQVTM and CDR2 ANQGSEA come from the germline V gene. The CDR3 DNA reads TGCAGCGTGGAAGGAGGCAGTCACTCTGGAAACACCACATATTTT. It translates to CSVEGGSHSGNTTYF.

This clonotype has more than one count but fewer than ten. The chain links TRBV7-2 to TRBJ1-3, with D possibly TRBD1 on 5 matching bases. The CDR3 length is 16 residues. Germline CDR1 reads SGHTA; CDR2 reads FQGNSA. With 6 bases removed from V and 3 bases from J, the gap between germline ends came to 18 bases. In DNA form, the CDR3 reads TGTGCCAGCAGTCCGCCCTGGGGGACTTTTGGAAACACCATATATTTT. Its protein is CASSPPWGTFGNTIYF.

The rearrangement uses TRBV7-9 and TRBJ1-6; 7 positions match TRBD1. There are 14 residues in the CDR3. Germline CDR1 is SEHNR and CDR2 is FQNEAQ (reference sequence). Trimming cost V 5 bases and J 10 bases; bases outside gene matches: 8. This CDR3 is CASSRNDRESPLHF. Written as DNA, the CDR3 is TGTGCCAGCAGCCGGAACGACAGGGAATCACCCCTCCACTTT. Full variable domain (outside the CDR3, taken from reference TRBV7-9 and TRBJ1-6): DTGVSQNPRHKITKRGQNVTFRCDPISEHNRLYWYRQTLGQGPEFLTYFQNEAQLEKSRLLSDRFSAERPKGSFSTLEIQRTEQGDSAMYLCASSRNDRESPLHFGNGTRLTVT.

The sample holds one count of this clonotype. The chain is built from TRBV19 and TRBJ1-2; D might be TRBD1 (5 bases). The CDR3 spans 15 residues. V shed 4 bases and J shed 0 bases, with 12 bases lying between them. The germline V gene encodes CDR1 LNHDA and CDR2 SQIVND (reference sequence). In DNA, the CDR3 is TGTGCCAGTAGTACCACAGGTTCTTCTAACTATGGCTACACCTTC. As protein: CASSTTGSSNYGYTF.

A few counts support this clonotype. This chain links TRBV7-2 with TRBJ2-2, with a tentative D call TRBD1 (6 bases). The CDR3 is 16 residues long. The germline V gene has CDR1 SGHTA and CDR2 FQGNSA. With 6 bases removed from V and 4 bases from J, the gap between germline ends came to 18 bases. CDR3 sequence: CASSYPQGQGTGELFF. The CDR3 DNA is TGTGCCAGCAGTTACCCCCAGGGACAAGGCACCGGGGAGCTGTTTTTT.

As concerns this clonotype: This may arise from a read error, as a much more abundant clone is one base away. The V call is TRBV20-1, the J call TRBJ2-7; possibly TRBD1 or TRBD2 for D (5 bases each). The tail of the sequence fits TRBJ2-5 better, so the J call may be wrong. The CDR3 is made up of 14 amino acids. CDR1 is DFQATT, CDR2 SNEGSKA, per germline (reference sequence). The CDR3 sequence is CSAGRDGTKETQYF. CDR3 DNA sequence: TGCAGTGCTGGACGGGACGGAACTAAAGAGACCCAGTACTTC.

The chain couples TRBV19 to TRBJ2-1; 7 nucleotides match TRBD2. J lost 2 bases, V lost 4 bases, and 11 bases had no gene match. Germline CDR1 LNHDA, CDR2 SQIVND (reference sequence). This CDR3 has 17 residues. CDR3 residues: CASSRHMGGPAYNEQFF. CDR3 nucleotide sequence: TGTGCCAGTAGTAGGCACATGGGAGGGCCGGCCTACAATGAGCAGTTCTTC.

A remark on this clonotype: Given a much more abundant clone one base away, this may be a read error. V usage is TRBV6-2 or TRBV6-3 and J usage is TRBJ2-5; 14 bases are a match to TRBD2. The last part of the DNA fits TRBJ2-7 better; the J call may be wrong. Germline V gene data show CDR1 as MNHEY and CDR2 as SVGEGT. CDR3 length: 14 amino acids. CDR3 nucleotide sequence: TGTGCCGGCAGTACAGGGACTAGCGGGGGCGAGCAGTACTTC. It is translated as CAGSTGTSGGEQYF.

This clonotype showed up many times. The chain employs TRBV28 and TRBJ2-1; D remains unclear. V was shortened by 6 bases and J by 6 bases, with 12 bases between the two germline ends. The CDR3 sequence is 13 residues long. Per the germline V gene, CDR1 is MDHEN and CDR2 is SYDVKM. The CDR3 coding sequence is TGTGCCAGCAGGGGGTGGGCCCCCAATGAGCAGTTCTTC. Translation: CASRGWAPNEQFF.

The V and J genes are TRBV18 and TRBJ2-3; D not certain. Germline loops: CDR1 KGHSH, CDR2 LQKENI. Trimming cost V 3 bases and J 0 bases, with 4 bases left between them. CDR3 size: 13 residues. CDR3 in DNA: TGTGCCAGCTCACCCCATAGCACAGATACGCAGTATTTT. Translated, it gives CASSPHSTDTQYF.

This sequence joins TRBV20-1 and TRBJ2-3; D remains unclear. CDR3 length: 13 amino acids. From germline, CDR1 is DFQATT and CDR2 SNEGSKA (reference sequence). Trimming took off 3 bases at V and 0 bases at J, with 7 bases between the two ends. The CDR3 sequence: CSARGQSTDTQYF. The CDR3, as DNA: TGCAGTGCTAGGGGTCAGAGCACAGATACGCAGTATTTT.

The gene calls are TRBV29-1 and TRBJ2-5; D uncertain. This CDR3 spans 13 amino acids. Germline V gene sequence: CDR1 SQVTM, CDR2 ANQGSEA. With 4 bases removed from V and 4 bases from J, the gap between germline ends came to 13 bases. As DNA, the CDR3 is TGCAGCGTTGGGGGAACAGCAGGAGAGACCCAGTACTTC. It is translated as CSVGGTAGETQYF.

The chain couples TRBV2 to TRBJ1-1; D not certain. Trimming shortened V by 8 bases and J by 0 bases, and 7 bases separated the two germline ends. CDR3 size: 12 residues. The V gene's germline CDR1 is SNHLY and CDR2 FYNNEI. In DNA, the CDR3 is TGTGCCAGCCTAGTCCTGAACACTGAAGCTTTCTTT. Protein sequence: CASLVLNTEAFF.